Listed below are T cell receptor beta chains from one sample, sequenced in a study of blood T cell repertoires in COVID-19. Some clones are missing from TCRdb's copy, which holds only in-frame ones; the method was immunoSEQ multiplex PCR. In the table there are 250,000 to 300,000 clones, around nine tenths of which are singletons. Source material: peripheral blood. The receptor source for this set is a woman in her seventies with COVID-19, enrolled during active disease. Both conserved end residues are part of each CDR3. Fields, in order: D gene, V gene, CDR3 protein. A D gene is named only where the DNA matches it firmly.

TRBD2,TRBV2,CASSKGLAGGLSYEQYF
.,TRBV18,CASSPATNRENYGYTF
TRBD1,TRBV6-2/TRBV6-3,CASSATGGGNSPLHF
TRBD1,TRBV12-3/TRBV12-4,CASSQQGYTEAFF
TRBD2,TRBV7-3,CASSLSGGLSYEQYF
TRBD1,TRBV30,CAWSETGVDNEQFF
.,TRBV6-5,CASSSGLGGPGETQYF
.,TRBV2,CASSESAGLGQPQHF
.,TRBV7-2,CASSLGGVYNEQFF
.,TRBV19,CASFSGWRNTEAFF
TRBD1,TRBV9,CASSVATGQGNYGYTF
TRBD2,TRBV7-6,CASSLEASGGTDTQYF
.,TRBV9,CASSLSEGASSGNTIYF
TRBD1,TRBV6-6,CASSYSPGQTEKLFF
.,TRBV12-3/TRBV12-4,CASSQGLNTEAFF
TRBD2,TRBV7-9,CASSSARRLAGETQYF
.,TRBV11-2,CASSFLRAATDTQYF
TRBD1,TRBV5-1,CASSLGTGAGSTEAFF
.,TRBV6-5,CASSYGFRGPDTQYF
TRBD2,TRBV11-2,CASRRPGLAAASSYNEQFF
.,TRBV30,CAWRDGADIQYF
TRBD1,TRBV9,CASSVRSGTGGETQYF
.,TRBV5-8,CASSLAYKVRMDTEAFF
.,TRBV27,CASSPMDTNTEAFF
TRBD2,TRBV6-2/TRBV6-3,CASSRQRGGETQYF
.,TRBV30,CAYRVGRKPLHF
TRBD1,TRBV6-6,CASRRDRGSYEQYF
TRBD2,TRBV2,CASDSSGGAGEQFF
.,TRBV2,CASSPPTAGHGYTF
TRBD1,TRBV4-3,CASSQDPTGDPYEQYF
.,TRBV9,CASSAPDSAETQYF
TRBD1,TRBV5-6,CASSAQTGGNEQYF
TRBD1,TRBV12-3/TRBV12-4,CASSFSDRDGTF
.,TRBV6-5,CASSYSSVGGANVLTF
TRBD2,TRBV4-1,CASSHPPSGGVDTQYF
.,TRBV29-1,CSVALQVNTEAFF
.,TRBV12-3/TRBV12-4,CASSLSLYEQYF
TRBD2,TRBV7-2,CASSLEIAGNYEQYF
.,TRBV24-1,CATSDTTGANYGYTF
.,TRBV20-1,CSASGMAGLSYNEQFF
.,TRBV11-2,CASSLKAGSGNTIYF
TRBD2,TRBV2,CASRASGGETQYF
.,TRBV10-1,CASSESKLGFGEETQYF
.,TRBV12-1,CASNQIKEDTEAFF
.,TRBV28,CASSLATSGEKLFF
TRBD1,TRBV6-2/TRBV6-3,CASSRYEGTGLGEAFF
TRBD2,TRBV2,CASSVLAGGHDEQFF
TRBD1,TRBV28,CASSLRGRGEKLFF
.,TRBV7-9,CASSHSQGEKLFF
.,TRBV5-1,CASSPTGNTEAFF
TRBD1,TRBV2,CASSEEGQGGYGYTF
TRBD1,TRBV6-5,CASRPRTGKPEAFF
.,TRBV27,CASSLSDSPTEAFF
.,TRBV10-3,CAIRPGTSTDTQYF
TRBD1,TRBV11-2,CASSFPGQRPREQFF
.,TRBV7-9,CASSLGVGRVNTEAFF
.,TRBV5-1,CASSLTGSLNEQFF
.,TRBV9,CASSVVRSGAIGTEAFF
TRBD1,TRBV6-5,CASQPWTGGSGEQYF
TRBD1,TRBV27,CASSSTRDSSYEQYF